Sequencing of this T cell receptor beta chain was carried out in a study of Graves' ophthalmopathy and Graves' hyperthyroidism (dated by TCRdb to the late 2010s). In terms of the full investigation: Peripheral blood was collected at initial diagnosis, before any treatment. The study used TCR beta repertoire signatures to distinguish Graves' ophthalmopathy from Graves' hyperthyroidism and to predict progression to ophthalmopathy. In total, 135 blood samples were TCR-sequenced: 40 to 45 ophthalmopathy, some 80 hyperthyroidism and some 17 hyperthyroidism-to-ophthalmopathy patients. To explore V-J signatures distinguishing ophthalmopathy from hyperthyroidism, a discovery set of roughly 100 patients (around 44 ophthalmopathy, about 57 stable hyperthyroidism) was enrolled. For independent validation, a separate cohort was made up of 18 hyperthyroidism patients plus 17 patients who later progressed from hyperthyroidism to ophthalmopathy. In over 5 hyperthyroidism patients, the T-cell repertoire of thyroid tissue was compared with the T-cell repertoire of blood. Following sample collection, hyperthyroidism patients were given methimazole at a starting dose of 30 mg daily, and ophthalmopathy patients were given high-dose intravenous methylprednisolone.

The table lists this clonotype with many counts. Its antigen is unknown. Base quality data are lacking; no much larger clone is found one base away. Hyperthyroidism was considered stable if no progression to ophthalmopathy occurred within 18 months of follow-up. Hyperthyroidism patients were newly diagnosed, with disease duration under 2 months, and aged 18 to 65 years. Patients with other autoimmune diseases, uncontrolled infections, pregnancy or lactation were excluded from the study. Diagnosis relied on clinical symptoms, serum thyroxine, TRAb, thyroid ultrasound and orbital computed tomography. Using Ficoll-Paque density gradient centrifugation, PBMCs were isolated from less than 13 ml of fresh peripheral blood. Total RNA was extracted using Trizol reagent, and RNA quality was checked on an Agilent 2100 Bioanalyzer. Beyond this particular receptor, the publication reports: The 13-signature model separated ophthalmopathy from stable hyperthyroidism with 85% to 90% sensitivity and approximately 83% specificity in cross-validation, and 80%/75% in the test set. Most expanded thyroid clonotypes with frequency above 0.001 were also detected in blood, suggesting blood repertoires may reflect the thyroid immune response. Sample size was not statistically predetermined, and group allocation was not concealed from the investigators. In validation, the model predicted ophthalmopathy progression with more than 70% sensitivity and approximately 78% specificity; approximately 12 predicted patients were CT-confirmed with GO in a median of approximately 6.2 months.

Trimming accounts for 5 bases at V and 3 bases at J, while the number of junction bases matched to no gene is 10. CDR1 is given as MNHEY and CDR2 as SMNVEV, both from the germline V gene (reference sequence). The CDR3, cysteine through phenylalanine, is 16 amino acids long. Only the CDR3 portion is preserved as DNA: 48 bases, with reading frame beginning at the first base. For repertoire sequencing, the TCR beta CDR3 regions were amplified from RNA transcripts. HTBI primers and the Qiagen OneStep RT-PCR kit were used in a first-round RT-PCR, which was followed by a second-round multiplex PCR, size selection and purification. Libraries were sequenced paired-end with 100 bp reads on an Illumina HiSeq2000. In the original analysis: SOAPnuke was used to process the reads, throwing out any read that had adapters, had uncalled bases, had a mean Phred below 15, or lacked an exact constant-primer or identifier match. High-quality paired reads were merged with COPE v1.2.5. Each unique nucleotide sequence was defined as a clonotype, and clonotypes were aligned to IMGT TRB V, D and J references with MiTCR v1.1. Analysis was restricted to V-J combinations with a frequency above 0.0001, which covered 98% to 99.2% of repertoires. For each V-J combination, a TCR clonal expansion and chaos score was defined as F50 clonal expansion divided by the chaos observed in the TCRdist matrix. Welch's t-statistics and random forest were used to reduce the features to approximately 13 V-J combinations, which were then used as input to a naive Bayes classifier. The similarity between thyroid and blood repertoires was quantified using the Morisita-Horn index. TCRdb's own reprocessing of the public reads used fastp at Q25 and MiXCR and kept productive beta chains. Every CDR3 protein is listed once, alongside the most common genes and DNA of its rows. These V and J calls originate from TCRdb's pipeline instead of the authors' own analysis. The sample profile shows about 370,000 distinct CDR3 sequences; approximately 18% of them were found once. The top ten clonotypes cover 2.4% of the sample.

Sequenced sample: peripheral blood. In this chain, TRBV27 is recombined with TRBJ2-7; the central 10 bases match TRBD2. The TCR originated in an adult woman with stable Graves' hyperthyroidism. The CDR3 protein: CASSPRAGGPVYEQYF. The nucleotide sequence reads TGTGCCAGCAGTCCCCGAGCGGGAGGGCCGGTCTACGAGCAGTACTTC.